The 7 T cell receptor beta chains listed next were all sequenced from one sample in a study of beta chain features in type 1 diabetes. The study reverse transcribed the entire isolated RNA, so it sequenced expressed TCRB transcripts. TCRdb keeps only in-frame clones here, not all; method: immunoSEQ multiplex PCR. The sample records more than 350,000 clones, over 10% being singletons. Material for sequencing was naive CD4+ T cells from blood. All receptors derive from a woman under 30 in good health.

This clone appeared many times. The genes are TRBV7-9 and TRBJ2-1; no clear D. Germline V gives CDR1 SEHNR, CDR2 FQNEAQ (reference sequence). There are 13 residues in the CDR3. Trimming removed 0 bases at V and 8 bases at J, with 8 bases between. The CDR3 loop reads CASSLASHDEQFF. The DNA for the CDR3 is TGTGCCAGCAGCTTAGCGTCCCATGATGAGCAGTTCTTC.

The chain couples TRBV9 to TRBJ1-3; D is perhaps TRBD1 (6 bases). This CDR3 has 15 residues. CDR1 and CDR2 (germline): SGDLS, YYNGEE. V was shortened by 3 bases and J by 0 bases, with 10 bases between the two germline ends. CDR3 region: CASSETGLSGNTIYF. CDR3 DNA: TGTGCCAGCAGCGAAACAGGGCTCTCTGGAAACACCATATATTTT.

This clone was counted between two and nine times. The chain is built from TRBV5-6 and TRBJ2-1; D not certain. Trimming removed 1 base from V and 8 bases from J, with 7 bases in between. The germline gives CDR1 SGHDT, CDR2 YYEEEE. CDR3 length equals 12 residues. CDR3 sequence (DNA): TGTGCCAGCAGCTTGAGAAGGCATGAGCAGTTCTTC. Its protein is CASSLRRHEQFF.

This clone came up a few times. This chain joins TRBV28 and TRBJ1-2; possibly TRBD1 for D (5 bases). The V and J ends lost 8 bases and 7 bases respectively, with 8 bases between them. CDR3 length: 10 residues. Germline CDR1 is MDHEN and CDR2 is SYDVKM. The CDR3 here is CASLGGGYTF. CDR3 bases: TGTGCCAGCCTTGGGGGTGGCTACACCTTC.

This clone has a handful of counts. The chain has TRBV15 and TRBJ1-4, with no clear D. Germline V lookup: CDR1 LNHNV, CDR2 YYDKDF (reference sequence). V lost 5 bases and J lost 12, with 22 bases in between. This CDR3 comprises 15 residues. CDR3 coding DNA: TGTGCCACCAGCCCTAATTTGATTCCTCTGAAGGAACTGTTTTTT. Its translation: CATSPNLIPLKELFF.

The V gene is TRBV29-1, the J gene TRBJ1-4; 7 bases are a match to TRBD1. The CDR3 is made up of 11 amino acids. CDR1 and CDR2 (germline): SQVTM, ANQGSEA. Germline trimming cut 7 bases from V and 6 bases from J; bases unmatched to any gene: 2. The CDR3 is CSGGTDEKLFF. In nucleotides, the CDR3 is TGCAGCGGAGGGACAGATGAAAAACTGTTTTTT.

The V and J genes are TRBV9 and TRBJ1-6, with D maybe TRBD1 (6 bases). The CDR3 is 16 residues long. Trimming took 6 bases from V and 6 from J, leaving 19 bases between them. Per germline, CDR1 SGDLS and CDR2 YYNGEE. CDR3 region: CASNAQGSPFNSPLHF. The DNA for the CDR3 is TGTGCCAGCAACGCTCAGGGGTCACCTTTTAATTCACCCCTCCACTTT.